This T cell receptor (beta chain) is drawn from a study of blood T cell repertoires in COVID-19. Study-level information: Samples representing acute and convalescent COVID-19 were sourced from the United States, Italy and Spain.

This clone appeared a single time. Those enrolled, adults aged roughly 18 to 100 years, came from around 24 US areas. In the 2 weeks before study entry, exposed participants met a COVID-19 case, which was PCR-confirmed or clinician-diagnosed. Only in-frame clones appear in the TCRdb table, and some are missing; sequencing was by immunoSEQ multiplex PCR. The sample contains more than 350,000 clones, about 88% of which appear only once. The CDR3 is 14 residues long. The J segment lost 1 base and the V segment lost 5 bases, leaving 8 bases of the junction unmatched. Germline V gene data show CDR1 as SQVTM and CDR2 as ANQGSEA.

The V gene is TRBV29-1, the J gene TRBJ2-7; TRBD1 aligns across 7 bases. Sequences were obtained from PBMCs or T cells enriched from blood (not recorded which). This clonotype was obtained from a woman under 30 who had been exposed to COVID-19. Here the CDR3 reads CSVLSQGVSYEQYF. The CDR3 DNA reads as TGCAGCGTTCTTTCCCAGGGGGTTTCCTACGAGCAGTACTTC.